A single sample is the source of the 13 T cell receptor beta chains below, sequenced in a study of shared clonotypes between healthy human individuals. Assay: immunoSEQ multiplex PCR; the TCRdb copy retains only in-frame clones and omits some. The sample holds around 2.5 million clones; under 95% are singletons and the top ten take approximately 0.35%. The material sequenced was naive CD4+ T cells from PBMCs. Subset meaning: CD45RA+ positively selected. These receptor sequences come from a young man in good health. Some clones in this sample may be carry-over from other donors' samples.

The chain joins TRBV4-1 to TRBJ1-6, with 8 positions matching TRBD1. Losses at the gene ends were 4 bases for V and 10 bases for J; bases not matched to a gene: 12. The CDR3 length is 16 residues. CDR1 and CDR2 from the germline V gene are MGHRA and YSYEKL. The CDR3 here is CASSRLTDRAGSPLHF. Here the CDR3 DNA reads TGCGCCAGCAGCCGATTAACGGACAGGGCCGGCTCACCCCTCCACTTT.

This clone was recorded only once. This chain connects TRBV18 to TRBJ1-2; TRBD1 matches 7 bases. The CDR3 consists of 15 residues. Germline V CDR1 and CDR2: KGHSH, LQKENI. The V segment lost 6 bases and the J segment 7 bases; nucleotides outside the gene matches: 14. CDR3: CASSAGQEIICGYTF. The CDR3 DNA reads TGTGCCAGCTCTGCTGGACAGGAAATAATCTGTGGCTACACCTTC.

CDR3 amino acids: CASVRGRAHEQYF. CDR3 bases: TGTGCCAGCGTCCGAGGCAGGGCCCACGAGCAGTACTTC. The chain links TRBV28 to TRBJ2-7; tentative D call: TRBD1 (5 bases). Germline V gives CDR1 MDHEN, CDR2 SYDVKM. V lost 8 bases to trimming and J lost 5 bases, with 16 bases between them. CDR3 length: 13 residues.

The chain joins TRBV15 to TRBJ1-4; 7 nucleotides align to TRBD1. CDR3 length: 15 amino acids. With 4 bases clipped from V and 1 base from J, the junction kept 3 bases outside the gene matches. Germline V gene lookup returns CDR1 LNHNV and CDR2 YYDKDF (reference sequence). CDR3 nucleotide sequence: TGTGCCACCAGCAAAGACAGGGTAACTAATGAAAAACTGTTTTTT. Protein: CATSKDRVTNEKLFF.

The V and J genes are TRBV30 and TRBJ2-2, with 9 bases fitting TRBD2. The CDR3 sequence is 16 residues long. The trim removed 0 bases at V and 4 bases at J, leaving 6 bases unmatched. The V gene's germline CDR1 is GTSNPN and CDR2 SVGIG (reference sequence). The CDR3 region is CAWSVRAGGVTGELFF. The CDR3 nucleotides are TGTGCCTGGAGTGTACGAGCGGGAGGCGTCACCGGGGAGCTGTTTTTT.

The V call is TRBV20-1, the J call TRBJ2-4; D call uncertain. CDR1 is DFQATT, CDR2 SNEGSKA, per germline (reference sequence). Trimming removed 2 bases at V and 11 bases at J, with 10 bases between. This CDR3 region has 11 residues. The CDR3 reads CSARSESVQYF. The CDR3 DNA is TGCAGTGCTAGATCAGAATCTGTTCAGTACTTC.

The CDR3 DNA is TGTGCCAGCAGGGGAACGAGTCGGCCCCAGCATTTT. Translating gives CASRGTSRPQHF. This rearrangement joins TRBV28 to TRBJ1-5; D uncertain. Germline V gene data show CDR1 as MDHEN and CDR2 as SYDVKM. The CDR3 consists of 12 residues. Deletions cut 6 bases from V and 9 bases from J, with 12 bases between.

The V call is TRBV25-1, the J call TRBJ2-1; TRBD2 aligns across 12 bases. Germline lookup yields CDR1 MGHDK and CDR2 SYGVNS. This CDR3 is built from 16 residues. J lost 7 bases, V lost 5 bases, and 9 bases had no gene match. In nucleotides, the CDR3 is TGTGCCAGCAGTCCGAAGACTAGCGGGAGTCGTAATGAGCAGTTCTTC. Translated, it gives CASSPKTSGSRNEQFF.

The rearrangement uses TRBV7-2 and TRBJ2-7; perhaps TRBD2 as D (6 bases). This CDR3 is built from 14 residues. The ends were cut back, 2 bases at V and 7 bases at J, with 15 bases in the middle. Looked up from germline, CDR1 is SGHTA and CDR2 is FQGNSA. For the CDR3, the DNA is TGTGCCAGCAGCTTAACGGGAGTATGGGGGGAGCAGTACTTC. This codes for CASSLTGVWGEQYF.

Turning to this clone: Germline is not matched at one junction end, which may reflect a read error. This chain links TRBV5-1 with TRBJ1-2; TRBD1 matches at 8 bases. Germline CDR1 reads SGHRS; CDR2 reads YFSETQ. The CDR3 runs to 14 residues. The CDR3 protein is CASSLDQGAYGSTF. CDR3 nucleotide sequence: TGCGCCAGCAGCTTGGACCAGGGGGCCTATGGCTCCACCTTC.

The CDR3 DNA sequence: TGCGCCAGCAGCCCTCCCCGGCGTAGCGGGAGTTACAATGAGCAGTTCTTC. It translates to CASSPPRRSGSYNEQFF. The chain couples TRBV5-1 to TRBJ2-1; 9 bases agree with TRBD2. Germline V gives CDR1 SGHRS, CDR2 YFSETQ. CDR3 size: 17 residues. Germline trimming cut 4 bases from V and 4 bases from J; bases unmatched to any gene: 12.

A word on this clone: Additional DNA sequences in this sample encode the identical CDR3. The chain recombines TRBV5-1 with TRBJ2-1; no clear D. Trimming stripped 0 bases from V and 0 bases from J, with 7 bases between. Germline values: CDR1 SGHRS, CDR2 YFSETQ. This CDR3 contains 15 residues. CDR3: CASSLVGSSYNEQFF. For the CDR3, the DNA is TGCGCCAGCAGCTTGGTCGGAAGCTCCTACAATGAGCAGTTCTTC.

Here the CDR3 DNA reads TGTGCCAGCAGTTACTCGACAGTTTTGAACACTGAAGCTTTCTTT. It codes for CASSYSTVLNTEAFF. This chain joins TRBV6-5 and TRBJ1-1; D may be TRBD1 (5 bases). Trimming left V 0 bases short and J 0 bases short, with 8 bases between. Germline V lookup: CDR1 MNHEY, CDR2 SVGAGI. The CDR3 is 15 residues long.